These 18 T cell receptor beta chains came from one sample sequenced in a study of blood T cell repertoires in COVID-19. Produced via immunoSEQ multiplex PCR; TCRdb's table is partial and in-frame only. The data show 150,000 to 200,000 clones, with roughly 85% seen just once and around 9.5% held by the top ten. Material: PBMCs or T cells enriched from blood (not recorded which). The receptors derive from a woman younger than 35 who had recovered from COVID-19.

This clone has a single count. This chain links TRBV5-4 with TRBJ1-2; 8 bases match TRBD1. The CDR3 length is 15 residues. Trimming cost V 7 bases and J 4 bases; bases outside gene matches: 12. Germline-derived CDR1 and CDR2 are SGHNT and YYREEE (reference sequence). The CDR3 protein is CASRGSIDRGYGYTF. The CDR3 nucleotides are TGTGCCAGCCGGGGATCGATAGACAGGGGCTATGGCTACACCTTC.

The chain recombines TRBV5-1 with TRBJ2-3; D is unclear. The V gene's germline CDR1 is SGHRS and CDR2 YFSETQ. Trimming cost V 0 bases and J 5 bases, with 7 bases left between them. The CDR3 consists of 13 residues. The CDR3 nucleotides are TGCGCCAGCAGCTTGGAGCGAGGAGATACGCAGTATTTT. It encodes CASSLERGDTQYF.

The CDR3 is CASTGRGNVQETQYF. The CDR3 DNA is TGTGCCAGCACGGGACGGGGGAATGTTCAGGAGACCCAGTACTTC. The gene calls are TRBV2 and TRBJ2-5; possibly TRBD2 for D (6 bases). Germline CDR1 SNHLY, CDR2 FYNNEI. The CDR3 consists of 15 residues. Trimming pared 7 bases from V and 5 bases from J, leaving 20 bases between.

The chain combines TRBV4-3 with TRBJ1-4, with TRBD1 as a possible D gene (6 bases). This CDR3 has 15 amino acids. The germline CDR1 and CDR2 sequences are LGHNA and YSLEER. The V and J ends lost 0 bases and 10 bases respectively, with 15 bases between them. This CDR3 reads CASSQDRDMMPKLFF. DNA for the CDR3: TGCGCCAGCAGCCAAGACCGGGACATGATGCCAAAACTGTTTTTT.

The CDR3 DNA is TGTGCCAGTAGCAACAGGGAACTGGCAAATCAGCCCCAGCATTTT. Translation: CASSNRELANQPQHF. The V gene is TRBV19, the J gene TRBJ1-5; D may be TRBD1 (6 bases). The CDR3 totals 15 residues. The germline CDR1 and CDR2 sequences are LNHDA and SQIVND (reference sequence). Trimming stripped 6 bases from V and 4 bases from J, with 16 bases between.

CDR3 in amino acids: CASSESSDTQYF. The CDR3 nucleotides are TGTGCCAGCAGTGAATCTTCAGATACGCAGTATTTT. The rearrangement uses TRBV25-1 and TRBJ2-3; no definite D call. The CDR3 spans 12 residues. With 1 base removed from V and 4 bases from J, the gap between germline ends came to 3 bases. Per germline, CDR1 MGHDK and CDR2 SYGVNS.

DNA for the CDR3: TGCGCCAGCCGAAACTTGGGGGGAGGAGGTTATACGCAGTATTTT. It is translated as CASRNLGGGGYTQYF. The chain couples TRBV4-1 to TRBJ2-3, with D perhaps matching TRBD2 (6 bases). Deletions cut 8 bases from V and 7 bases from J, with 22 bases between. CDR1 is MGHRA and CDR2 is YSYEKL in the germline V gene. The CDR3 contains 15 residues.

V and J are TRBV6-5 and TRBJ1-3, with 7 bases identical to TRBD1. This CDR3 is 15 amino acids long. Trimming at V came to 5 bases and at J to 0 bases, leaving 4 bases not matched to a gene. Germline loops: CDR1 MNHEY, CDR2 SVGAGI. Here the CDR3 DNA reads TGTGCCAGCAGTCGGACAGGATACTCTGGAAACACCATATATTTT. Protein sequence: CASSRTGYSGNTIYF.

The rearrangement uses TRBV18 and TRBJ2-5, with D perhaps TRBD2 (6 bases). Germline CDR1 is KGHSH and CDR2 is LQKENI. The V end lost 8 bases, the J end lost 6 bases, and 22 bases lay between the germline ends. This CDR3 is 15 amino acids long. The CDR3 sequence: CASPTKLGGRKTQYF. CDR3 coding DNA: TGTGCCAGCCCCACGAAATTGGGGGGACGAAAGACCCAGTACTTC. Drawing the rest from reference TRBV18 and TRBJ2-5, the complete variable domain is NAGVMQNPRHLVRRRGQEARLRCSPMKGHSHVYWYRQLPEEGLKFMVYLQKENIIDESGMPKERFSAEFPKEGPSILRIQQVVRGDSAAYFCASPTKLGGRKTQYFGPGTRLLVL.

The V and J genes are TRBV6-5 and TRBJ2-1; 9 nucleotides align to TRBD2. With 6 bases clipped from V and 8 bases from J, the junction kept 11 bases outside the gene matches. The germline V gene has CDR1 MNHEY and CDR2 SVGAGI. This CDR3 spans 15 amino acids. CDR3 nucleotide sequence: TGTGCCAGCAGGCCTGGACTAGCGTTTACCCATGAGCAGTTCTTC. Translating it yields CASRPGLAFTHEQFF.

This clone was found once. V is TRBV7-3 and J is TRBJ2-5, with D possibly matching TRBD1 (6 bases). CDR1 and CDR2 from the germline V gene are SGHTA and FQGTGA. The CDR3 extends over 13 amino acids. V was cut by 5 bases and J by 5 bases, with 12 bases left in between. The CDR3 sequence is CASSLGDRETQYF. CDR3 in DNA: TGTGCCAGCAGCCTGGGAGACAGGGAGACCCAGTACTTC.

This chain links TRBV9 with TRBJ2-1, with 8 nucleotides matching TRBD1. The CDR3 totals 17 residues. Germline-derived CDR1 and CDR2 are SGDLS and YYNGEE. Germline trimming cut 4 bases from V and 0 bases from J; bases unmatched to any gene: 9. The CDR3 DNA is TGTGCCAGCAGCCACGACAGGGGTCGGAGCTCCTACAATGAGCAGTTCTTC. Translated, it gives CASSHDRGRSSYNEQFF.

This clone was observed once. The chain couples TRBV28 to TRBJ1-1, with 7 bases fitting TRBD1. With 5 bases clipped from V and 1 base from J, the junction kept 16 bases outside the gene matches. CDR3 length: 18 residues. CDR1 and CDR2 from the germline V gene are MDHEN and SYDVKM. CDR3 sequence reads: CASSKGSQGPLSNTEAFF. The CDR3 coding sequence is TGTGCCAGCAGTAAGGGGTCACAGGGGCCCCTATCGAACACTGAAGCTTTCTTT.

The sample holds a few counts of this clone. This chain connects TRBV2 to TRBJ1-4; no definite D call. V lost 0 bases and J lost 15, with 17 bases in between. Per the germline V gene, CDR1 is SNHLY and CDR2 is FYNNEI. The CDR3 loop spans 14 amino acids. CDR3 sequence reads: CASSEALSTESVFF. The CDR3 DNA reads as TGTGCCAGCAGTGAAGCGCTTAGTACCGAGTCGGTGTTTTTT.

This rearrangement joins TRBV18 to TRBJ1-1; 9 positions match TRBD1. CDR3 length equals 15 residues. Germline-derived CDR1 and CDR2 are KGHSH and LQKENI. Trimming at V came to 3 bases and at J to 6 bases, leaving 8 bases not matched to a gene. The CDR3 loop reads CASSPPTGGSAEAFF. The CDR3 region has the DNA TGTGCCAGCTCACCCCCGACAGGGGGGAGCGCTGAAGCTTTCTTT.

This clone was counted at least ten times. This rearrangement joins TRBV6-1 to TRBJ2-5; 8 bases are shared with TRBD2. Germline trimming cut 2 bases from V and 2 bases from J; bases unmatched to any gene: 4. Germline CDR1 and CDR2: MNHNS and SASEGT. This CDR3 is built from 15 residues. The CDR3 loop is CASSEQSGGQETQYF. The DNA for the CDR3 is TGTGCCAGCAGTGAACAGTCGGGGGGGCAAGAGACCCAGTACTTC.

The CDR3 here is CASSLFGGENTEAFF. In DNA, the CDR3 is TGTGCCAGCAGCTTATTCGGCGGAGAGAACACTGAAGCTTTCTTT. This chain joins TRBV7-2 and TRBJ1-1, with unresolved D. The CDR3 has 15 amino acids. The germline V gene has CDR1 SGHTA and CDR2 FQGNSA. Trimming removed 2 bases at V and 1 base at J, with 11 bases between.

V is TRBV7-8 and J is TRBJ1-5; D might be TRBD1 (5 bases). The V gene lost 1 base and the J gene lost 7 bases, with 17 bases spanning the gap. Germline loops: CDR1 SGHVS, CDR2 FQNEAQ. The CDR3 is made up of 16 amino acids. CDR3 nucleotide sequence: TGTGCCAGCAGCTTAGAAGCGGGGGGAAGTCACCAGCCCCAGCATTTT. Encoded protein: CASSLEAGGSHQPQHF.